Listed below are T cell receptor beta chains from one sample, sequenced in a study of shared clonotypes between healthy human individuals. Only in-frame clones appear in the TCRdb table, and some are missing; sequencing was by immunoSEQ multiplex PCR. The data contain approximately 1,500,000 clones, 95% to 97% of them singletons. The sample taken for sequencing was naive CD4+ T cells sorted from blood. Receptors originate from a man aged 25-45 years in good health. CDR3s include the opening cysteine and the closing phenylalanine or tryptophan. The order of the fields is V gene, clone size, D gene, J gene, CDR3 DNA, CDR3 protein. A D gene is named only where the DNA matches it firmly. Only some rows state a clone size, as once, few, many or a class for expanded clones.

TRBV4-1,.,TRBD1,TRBJ2-7,TGCGCCAGCAGCCAAGATCAAGGCAGGGGGCTTGTGGACGAGCAGTACTTC,CASSQDQGRGLVDEQYF
TRBV29-1,.,.,TRBJ1-3,TGCAGCGTAGCTTACTCTGGAAACACCATATATTTT,CSVAYSGNTIYF
TRBV29-1,.,.,TRBJ2-5,TGCAGCCACCGGGGAAACCAAGAGACCCAGTACTTC,CSHRGNQETQYF
TRBV4-1,once,.,TRBJ1-3,TGCGCCAGCAGCCAAACTATACGTCAGGGAGAGACTGGAAACACCATATATTTT,CASSQTIRQGETGNTIYF
TRBV7-8,.,.,TRBJ2-7,TGTGCCAGCAGCCGAGGCTCAACAGGGTACGAGCAGTACTTC,CASSRGSTGYEQYF
TRBV5-1,.,TRBD1,TRBJ1-3,TGCGCCAGCAGCCCGACCGGGACAGGGATAAACACCATATATTTT,CASSPTGTGINTIYF
TRBV2,.,.,TRBJ1-4,TGTGCCAGCATAGGGGGAAGGTATGAAAAACTGTTTTTT,CASIGGRYEKLFF
TRBV11-3,once,.,TRBJ2-1,TGTGCCAGCAGCTTAGATTTGTCAGGGGGGTACAATGAGCAGTTCTTC,CASSLDLSGGYNEQFF
TRBV4-2,.,.,TRBJ2-3,TGTGCCAGCAGCCCGGACTCTAGCACAGATACGCAGTATTTT,CASSPDSSTDTQYF
TRBV10-3,.,.,TRBJ2-2,TGTGCCATCAGTGAGCCGGGATCTGGACAGCGCACCGGGGAGCTGTTTTTT,CAISEPGSGQRTGELFF
TRBV9,once,TRBD2,TRBJ2-3,TGTGCCAGCAGCACCGGACTAGCGGCTAGCACAGATACGCAGTATTTT,CASSTGLAASTDTQYF
TRBV28,.,TRBD1,TRBJ1-2,TGTGCCAGCAGTGACCCCGGGACAGGGGATAACTATGGCTACACCTTC,CASSDPGTGDNYGYTF
TRBV15,.,.,TRBJ2-7,TGTGCCACCAGCAGTACCTGGAGGGGGCCCTACGAGCAGTACTTC,CATSSTWRGPYEQYF
TRBV19,.,.,TRBJ2-5,TGTGCCAGTGGTGTAGCGTGGCAAGAGACCCAGTACTTC,CASGVAWQETQYF
TRBV4-1,.,TRBD1,TRBJ2-7,TGCGCCAGCAGCCAAACAGGGGGCCGAACCTACGAGCAGTACTTC,CASSQTGGRTYEQYF
TRBV5-1,.,TRBD1,TRBJ2-7,TGCGCCAGCAGCTCGGACAGGGGGCTGGCTACCTACGAGCAGTACTTC,CASSSDRGLATYEQYF
TRBV19,.,.,TRBJ1-2,TGTGCCAGTAGTATAACCTATGGCTACACCTTC,CASSITYGYTF
TRBV18,.,TRBD1,TRBJ2-7,TGTGCCAGCTCACCTGGGCCAGGGGGCGTCGAGCAGTACTTC,CASSPGPGGVEQYF
TRBV5-5,.,TRBD1,TRBJ1-2,TGTGCCAGCAGCTTGGGGCCAGGGGGTCACCGGAACTATGGCTACACCTTC,CASSLGPGGHRNYGYTF
TRBV5-1,.,TRBD2,TRBJ2-4,TGCGCCAGCAGCACACTCGGACTAGCGGGATCAGCCAAAAACATTCAGTACTTC,CASSTLGLAGSAKNIQYF
TRBV6-5,.,TRBD1,TRBJ1-1,TGTGCCAGCAGTTCGCTGCCCGGGACAGGGAAGACTGAAGCTTTCTTT,CASSSLPGTGKTEAFF
TRBV18,once,TRBD1,TRBJ2-7,TGTGCCAGCTCACCGGAACAGGGGGCCTTCCTCGACGAGCAGTACTTC,CASSPEQGAFLDEQYF
TRBV4-1,.,TRBD2,TRBJ2-7,TGCGCCAGCAGCTTTGGGACTAGCGGGAGAACCTACGAGCAGTACTTC,CASSFGTSGRTYEQYF
TRBV2,.,TRBD2,TRBJ2-7,TGTGCCAGCAGGGGACTAGCGGTTCCAGTGGACGAGCAGTACTTC,CASRGLAVPVDEQYF
TRBV5-4,.,.,TRBJ2-7,TGTGCCAGCAGTCTACGTACGGGAAGCTCCTACGAGCAGTACTTC,CASSLRTGSSYEQYF
TRBV28,once,.,TRBJ2-7,TGTGCCAGCAGAGGCAGGGGCGTGAACTACGAGCAGTACTTC,CASRGRGVNYEQYF
TRBV4-1,.,TRBD2,TRBJ2-7,TGCGCCAGCAGCCAAGAAAGCGGGGTTCTCCGAGAGCAGTACTTC,CASSQESGVLREQYF
TRBV11-3,.,.,TRBJ2-2,TGTGCCAGCAGCCCGGGGCTAGCGCCGAACACCGGGGAGCTGTTTTTT,CASSPGLAPNTGELFF
TRBV27,.,.,TRBJ2-7,TGTGCCAGCAGTCCGAGGAGGGGGCCTACGTATTGGCAGTACTTC,CASSPRRGPTYWQYF
TRBV19,.,.,TRBJ2-4,TGTGCCAGTAGTGGGGGGGCCGGGAAAACCAAAAACATTCAGTACTTC,CASSGGAGKTKNIQYF
TRBV5-4,few,TRBD1,TRBJ2-2,TGTGCCAGCAGGACCGGGACAGGGAGAGGCGGGGAGCTGTTTTTT,CASRTGTGRGGELFF
TRBV12-5,.,.,TRBJ2-5,TGTGCTAGTGGCTGGGACACTCAAGAGACCCAGTACTTC,CASGWDTQETQYF